This T cell receptor beta chain was recorded in a study of blood T cell repertoires in COVID-19. Study details: Sample material is recorded as cDNA or gDNA derived from T cells, B-cell-depleted T cells, or PBMCs.

The method was immunoSEQ multiplex PCR; TCRdb's version includes in-frame clones alone and lacks a portion of them. The table has around 330,000 clones, approximately 89% seen once; the top ten hold under 2%. The germline gives CDR1 PRHDT, CDR2 FYEKMQ (reference sequence). Deletions cut 0 bases from V and 6 bases from J, with 6 bases between. The CDR3 covers 12 residues. The sequence came from a woman under 40 with COVID-19, enrolled during active disease. This chain links TRBV13 with TRBJ2-7; D ambiguous. Sequenced material: peripheral blood. Written as DNA, the CDR3 is TGTGCCAGCAGCTTAGGACCGCGCGAGCAGTACTTC. Translation: CASSLGPREQYF. The full variable domain, rest sourced from reference TRBV13 and TRBJ2-7, is AAGVIQSPRHLIKEKRETATLKCYPIPRHDTVYWYQQGPGQDPQFLISFYEKMQSDKGSIPDRFSAQQFSDYHSELNMSSLELGDSALYFCASSLGPREQYFGPGTRLTVT.